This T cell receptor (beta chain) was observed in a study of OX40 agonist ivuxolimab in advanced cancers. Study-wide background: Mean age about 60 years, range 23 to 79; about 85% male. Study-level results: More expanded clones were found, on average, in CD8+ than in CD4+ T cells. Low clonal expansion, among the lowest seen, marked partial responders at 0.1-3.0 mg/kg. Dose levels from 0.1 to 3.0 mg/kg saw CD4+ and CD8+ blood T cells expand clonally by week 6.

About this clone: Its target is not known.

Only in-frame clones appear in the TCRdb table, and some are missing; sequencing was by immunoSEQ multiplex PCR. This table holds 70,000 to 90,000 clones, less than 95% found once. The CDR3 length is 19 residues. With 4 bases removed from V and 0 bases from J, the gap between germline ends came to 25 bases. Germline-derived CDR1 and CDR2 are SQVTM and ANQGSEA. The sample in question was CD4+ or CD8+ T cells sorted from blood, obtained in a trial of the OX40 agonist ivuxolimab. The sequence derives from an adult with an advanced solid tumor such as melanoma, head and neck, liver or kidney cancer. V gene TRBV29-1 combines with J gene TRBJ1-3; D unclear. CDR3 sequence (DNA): TGCAGCGTTGGTGGAATTGAGGGTTCACTCCCGCCCTCTGGAAACACCATATATTTT. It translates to CSVGGIEGSLPPSGNTIYF. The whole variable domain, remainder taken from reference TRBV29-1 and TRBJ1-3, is SAVISQKPSRDICQRGTSLTIQCQVDSQVTMMFWYRQQPGQSLTLIATANQGSEATYESGFVIDKFPISRPNLTFSTLTVSNMSPEDSSIYLCSVGGIEGSLPPSGNTIYFGEGSWLTVV.